This T cell receptor beta chain was profiled in a study of blood T cell repertoires in COVID-19. Turning to the study itself: Sites across the United States, Italy and Spain contributed samples from acute and convalescent COVID-19. The cDNA or gDNA used as material had been derived from T cells, B-cell-depleted T cells, or PBMCs.

Per the original methods: Counts of nucleated cells, estimated from reference gene primer amplification, were obtained. Clones were sequenced by immunoSEQ multiplex PCR, and TCRdb holds only the in-frame ones, with some missing. From that table come the V and J calls and clone size; the DNA was used to work out D and trimming. This table holds some 200,000 clones, 94% found once. Seattle's cohort entered during active infection and was followed longitudinally. This CDR3 is 19 amino acids long. V dropped 5 bases and J dropped 0 bases, with 23 bases sitting between them. Germline CDR1 is LNHDA and CDR2 is SQIVND (reference sequence).

Sequencing was carried out using peripheral blood. The receptor was isolated from a man younger than 45 with COVID-19, enrolled during active disease. The chain couples TRBV19 to TRBJ1-5; tentative D call: TRBD1 (6 bases). The CDR3 nucleotides read TGTGCCAGTAGTCCCTCTCAAGGACAGCCGAATTATAGCAATCAGCCCCAGCATTTT. Protein: CASSPSQGQPNYSNQPQHF. The variable domain in full, with the rest retrieved from reference TRBV19 and TRBJ1-5, is DGGITQSPKYLFRKEGQNVTLSCEQNLNHDAMYWYRQDPGQGLRLIYYSQIVNDFQKGDIAEGYSVSREKKESFPLTVTSAQKNPTAFYLCASSPSQGQPNYSNQPQHFGDGTRLSIL.